This T cell receptor beta chain was recorded in a study of T cell responses to AZD1222 COVID-19 vaccine. The wider study: Second-dose recipients at about 4 or about 12 weeks were treated as one pooled group. Overall study results and limits: Without day 14 samples, only post-peak T cell repertoires were studied. Among spike-specific TCRs, nearly half reportedly target unmutated variant regions. It should be noted that donors were predominantly white British and more often female, and clonal diversity was possibly underestimated.

In regard to this clone: What it recognizes is unknown.

Germline values: CDR1 SGHTA, CDR2 FQGNSA. This CDR3 has 14 amino acids. With V trimmed by 2 bases and J by 5 bases, 5 bases remained unmatched. Only in-frame clones appear in the TCRdb table, and some are missing; sequencing was by immunoSEQ multiplex PCR. Of 100,000 to 150,000 clones listed, approximately 89% were seen once; the top ten hold less than 6.5%. V gene TRBV7-2 combines with J gene TRBJ1-1; TRBD1 matches 7 bases. The TCR was taken from an adult in good health. Material: peripheral blood, obtained on day 0 of AZD1222 vaccination. For the CDR3, the DNA is TGTGCCAGCAGCTTAAACAGGGGAGGTACTGAAGCTTTCTTT. It yields the protein CASSLNRGGTEAFF.